The source of this T cell receptor beta chain is a study of cytomegalovirus exposure and HLA in healthy donors. Researchers ran the PCR with 60 Vbeta and 13 Jbeta primers. The repertoire was sequenced with immunoSEQ multiplex PCR; TCRdb's copy has only in-frame clones and lacks some. Of around 130,000 clones in the sample, roughly 74% were seen once. General study points: TCR beta chains numbering some 160 were designated cytomegalovirus-associated.

On this clone: Its target is unknown.

CDR3 length equals 17 residues. Germline CDR1 reads SGHNT; CDR2 reads YYREEE (reference sequence). V was clipped by 0 bases and J by 1 base, with 16 bases between them. This TCR came from a woman aged 45 to 65 in good health and CMV-seropositive. The chain uses TRBV5-4 and TRBJ2-5; weak D call: TRBD1 (6 bases). Sequencing input: PBMCs. CDR3 residues: CASSLARVRGPQETQYF. The CDR3 DNA is TGTGCCAGCAGCTTGGCCCGGGTCAGGGGCCCCCAAGAGACCCAGTACTTC.